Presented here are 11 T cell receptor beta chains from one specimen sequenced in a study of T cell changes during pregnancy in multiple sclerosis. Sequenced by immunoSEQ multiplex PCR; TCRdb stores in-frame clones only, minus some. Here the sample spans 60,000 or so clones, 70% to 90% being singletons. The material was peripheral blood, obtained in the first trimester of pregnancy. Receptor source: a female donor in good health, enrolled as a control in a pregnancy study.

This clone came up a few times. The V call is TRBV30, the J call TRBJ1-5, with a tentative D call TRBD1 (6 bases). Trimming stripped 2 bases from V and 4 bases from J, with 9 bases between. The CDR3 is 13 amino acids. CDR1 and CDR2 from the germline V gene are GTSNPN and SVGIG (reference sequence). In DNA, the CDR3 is TGTGCCTGGAGTTGGCAGGGGAATCAGCCCCAGCATTTT. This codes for CAWSWQGNQPQHF.

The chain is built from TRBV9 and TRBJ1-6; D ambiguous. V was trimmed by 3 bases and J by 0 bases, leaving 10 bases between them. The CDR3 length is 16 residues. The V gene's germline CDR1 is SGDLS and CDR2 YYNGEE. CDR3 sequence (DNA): TGTGCCAGCAGCGAAGCTTTAAGCTCCTATAATTCACCCCTCCACTTT. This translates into CASSEALSSYNSPLHF.

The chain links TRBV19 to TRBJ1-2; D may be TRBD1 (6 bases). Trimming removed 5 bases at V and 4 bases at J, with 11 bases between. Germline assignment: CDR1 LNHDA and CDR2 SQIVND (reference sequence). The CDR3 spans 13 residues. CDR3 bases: TGTGCCAGTAGTTTCCGACAGGTCTATGGCTACACCTTC. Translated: CASSFRQVYGYTF.

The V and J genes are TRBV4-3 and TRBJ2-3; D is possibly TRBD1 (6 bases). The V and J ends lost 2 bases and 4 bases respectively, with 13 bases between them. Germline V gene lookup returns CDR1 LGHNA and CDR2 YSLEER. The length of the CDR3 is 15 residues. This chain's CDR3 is CASSQQTGSADTQYF. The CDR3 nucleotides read TGCGCCAGCAGCCAACAGACAGGTTCAGCAGATACGCAGTATTTT.

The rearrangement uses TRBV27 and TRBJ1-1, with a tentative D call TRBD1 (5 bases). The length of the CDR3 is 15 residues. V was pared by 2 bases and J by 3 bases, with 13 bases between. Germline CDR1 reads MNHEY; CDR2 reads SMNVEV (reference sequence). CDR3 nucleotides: TGTGCCAGCAGTTTAATGTCAGGGTTGGACACTGAAGCTTTCTTT. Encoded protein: CASSLMSGLDTEAFF.

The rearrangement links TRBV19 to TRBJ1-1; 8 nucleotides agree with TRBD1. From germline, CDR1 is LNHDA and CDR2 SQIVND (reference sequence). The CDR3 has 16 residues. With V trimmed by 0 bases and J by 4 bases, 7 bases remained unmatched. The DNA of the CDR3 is TGTGCCAGTAGTATAGAGACAGGGGCGGGTAGCACTGAAGCTTTCTTT. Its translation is CASSIETGAGSTEAFF.

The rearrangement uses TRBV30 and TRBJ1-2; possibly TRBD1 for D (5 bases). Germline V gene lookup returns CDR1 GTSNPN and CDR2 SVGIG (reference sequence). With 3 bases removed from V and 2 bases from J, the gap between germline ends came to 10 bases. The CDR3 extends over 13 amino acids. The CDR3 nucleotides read TGTGCCTGGAGCCCCCGGACAAACTATGGCTACACCTTC. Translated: CAWSPRTNYGYTF.

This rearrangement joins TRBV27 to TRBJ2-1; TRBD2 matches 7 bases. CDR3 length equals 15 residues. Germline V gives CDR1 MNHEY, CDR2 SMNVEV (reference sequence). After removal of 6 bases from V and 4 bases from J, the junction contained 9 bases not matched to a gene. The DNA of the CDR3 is TGTGCCAGCAGCTCCCCGCTAGCGGAGTACAATGAGCAGTTCTTC. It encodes CASSSPLAEYNEQFF.

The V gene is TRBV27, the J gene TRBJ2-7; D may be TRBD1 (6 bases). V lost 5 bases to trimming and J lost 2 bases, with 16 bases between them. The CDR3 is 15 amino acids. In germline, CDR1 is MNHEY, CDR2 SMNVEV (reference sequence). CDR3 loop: CASSKDSLRAYEQYF. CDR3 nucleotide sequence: TGTGCCAGCAGTAAGGACAGTTTGAGGGCCTACGAGCAGTACTTC.

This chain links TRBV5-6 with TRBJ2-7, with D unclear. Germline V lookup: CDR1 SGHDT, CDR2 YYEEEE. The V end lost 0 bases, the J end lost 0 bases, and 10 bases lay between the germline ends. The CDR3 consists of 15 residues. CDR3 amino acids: CASSLGVGDSYEQYF. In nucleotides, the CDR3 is TGTGCCAGCAGCTTGGGTGTGGGCGACTCCTACGAGCAGTACTTC.

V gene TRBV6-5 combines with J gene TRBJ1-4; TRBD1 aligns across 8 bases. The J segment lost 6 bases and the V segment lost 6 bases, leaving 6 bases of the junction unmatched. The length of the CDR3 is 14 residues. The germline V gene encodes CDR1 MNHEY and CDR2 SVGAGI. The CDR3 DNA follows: TGTGCCAGCAGACCGACAGGGGCCGATGAAAAACTGTTTTTT. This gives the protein CASRPTGADEKLFF.